The sequence of this T cell receptor (beta chain) was determined in a study of cytomegalovirus exposure and HLA in healthy donors. The CDR3 contains 11 residues. As concerns this clone: The antigen is not known.

The study, taken as a whole, reports: Using the classifier, cytomegalovirus status was reportedly diagnosed with high specificity and sensitivity.

PCR employed 60 Vbeta and 13 Jbeta primers. This table comes from immunoSEQ multiplex PCR, and its TCRdb copy is limited to in-frame clones, with some not included. Among about 180,000 clones listed, around 84% were seen once. This chain links TRBV21-1 with TRBJ1-2; the table assigns TRBD1, which was not confirmed against the DNA. TRBV21-1 is annotated as a pseudogene. The source of this sequence is a boy younger than 10 in good health and CMV-seronegative. The sequenced sample was PBMCs. The CDR3 loop reads CASSKTGGYTF. The CDR3 DNA sequence: TGTGCCAGCAGCAAGACAGGTGGCTACACCTTC.